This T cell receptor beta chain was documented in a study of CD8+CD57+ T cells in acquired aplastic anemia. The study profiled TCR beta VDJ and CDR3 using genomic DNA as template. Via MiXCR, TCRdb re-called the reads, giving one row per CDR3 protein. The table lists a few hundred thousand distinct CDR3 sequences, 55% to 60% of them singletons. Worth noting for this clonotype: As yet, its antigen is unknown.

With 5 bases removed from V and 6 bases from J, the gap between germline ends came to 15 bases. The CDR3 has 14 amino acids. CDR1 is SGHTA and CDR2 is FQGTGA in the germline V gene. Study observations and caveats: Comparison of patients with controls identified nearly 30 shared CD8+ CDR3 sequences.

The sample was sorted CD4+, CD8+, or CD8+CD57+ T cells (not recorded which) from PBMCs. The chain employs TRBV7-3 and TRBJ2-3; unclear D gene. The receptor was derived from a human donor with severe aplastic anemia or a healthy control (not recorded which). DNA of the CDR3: TGTGCCAGCAGCCCGACGGGCCCAAGGGATACGCAGTATTTT. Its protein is CASSPTGPRDTQYF. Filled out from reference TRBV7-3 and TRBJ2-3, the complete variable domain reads GAGVSQTPSNKVTEKGKYVELRCDPISGHTALYWYRQSLGQGPEFLIYFQGTGAADDSGLPNDRFFAVRPEGSVSTLKIQRTERGDSAVYLCASSPTGPRDTQYFGPGTRLTVL.